This T cell receptor (beta chain) appears in the sequencing data of a study of blood T cells in healthy people across ages. Points from the study as a whole: The recorded TCR beta diversity per million T cells decreased in a roughly linear manner with age. Researchers judged that diversity estimates from one million T cells fell short of true values.

Donors were healthy Caucasian individuals from Russia aged roughly 6 to 90. A remark on this clonotype: Its antigen is currently unknown.

Together with a sample-barcoded 5' primer, a J-beta primer mix was included in a second PCR lasting roughly 6 to 12 cycles. Via MiXCR, TCRdb re-called the 5' RACE reads, giving one row per CDR3 protein. This table has under 1,100,000 distinct CDR3 sequences, about 23% appearing once. The same specimen was also included in a second study, on T cells of mothers and their children. This second report adds: Researchers put all of the extracted RNA into cDNA synthesis, using around 1.4 ug per 15 ul.

Sequencing used blood. This TCR was recovered from a girl aged 2-15 years in good health.

This chain's CDR3 is CASSQDVGGYYEQYF. CDR3 DNA sequence: TGCGCCAGCAGCCAAGATGTTGGGGGTTACTACGAGCAGTACTTC. V and J are TRBV4-3 and TRBJ2-7; D may correspond to TRBD1 or TRBD2 (5 bases each). V was cut by 0 bases and J by 3 bases, with 12 bases left in between. From germline, CDR1 is LGHNA and CDR2 YSLEER. The CDR3 runs 15 residues.